Following are 20 T cell receptor beta chains from one sample sequenced in a study of blood T cell repertoires in COVID-19. Assay used: immunoSEQ multiplex PCR; TCRdb lists only in-frame clones, some missing. This sample has about 230,000 clones, with 83% found just once. Sequencing was carried out using peripheral blood. The receptor set was obtained from a woman in her 70s with active or convalescent COVID-19.

The chain is built from TRBV5-1 and TRBJ2-1, with 7 bases lining up with TRBD1. J lost 8 bases, V lost 2 bases, and 13 bases had no gene match. Per germline, CDR1 SGHRS and CDR2 YFSETQ. CDR3 length: 16 residues. In DNA, the CDR3 is TGCGCCAGCAGCTTTCACTCCGGGACAGTCAGGGATGAGCAGTTCTTC. Amino acids: CASSFHSGTVRDEQFF.

The chain is built from TRBV12-3 or TRBV12-4 and TRBJ1-1; D is unclear. The CDR3 extends over 13 amino acids. V lost 4 bases, J lost 0 bases, and 6 bases lay in between. CDR3 protein: CASSSHMNTEAFF. The CDR3 nucleotides read TGTGCCAGCAGTTCACACATGAACACTGAAGCTTTCTTT.

The chain recombines TRBV12-3 or TRBV12-4 with TRBJ2-2, with D unresolved. The CDR3 is 11 residues long. Trimming took 6 bases from V and 7 from J, leaving 6 bases between them. The CDR3 region has the DNA TGTGCCAGCAGCCCCATCGGGGAGCTGTTTTTT. Its protein product is CASSPIGELFF.

Only a few counts were recorded for this clone. The V and J genes are TRBV30 and TRBJ1-1; 7 bases map to TRBD1. The CDR3 covers 13 residues. From germline, CDR1 is GTSNPN and CDR2 SVGIG (reference sequence). After removal of 4 bases from V and 3 bases from J, the junction contained 5 bases not matched to a gene. The CDR3 sequence is CAWNTQGDTEAFF. CDR3 nucleotides: TGTGCCTGGAATACTCAGGGGGACACTGAAGCTTTCTTT.

In its sample, this clone was seen a few times. The chain couples TRBV27 to TRBJ1-5, with no clear D. This CDR3 has 15 residues. Trimming removed 5 bases from V and 5 bases from J, with 16 bases in between. Germline V gives CDR1 MNHEY, CDR2 SMNVEV (reference sequence). The CDR3 sequence: CASSMAGRWDQPQHF. For the CDR3, the DNA is TGTGCCAGCAGTATGGCTGGCAGGTGGGATCAGCCCCAGCATTTT.

The V and J genes are TRBV7-2 and TRBJ1-2, with 9 bases fitting TRBD1. In germline, CDR1 is SGHTA, CDR2 FQGNSA. CDR3 size: 16 residues. J lost 4 bases, V lost 1 base, and 7 bases had no gene match. CDR3 nucleotide sequence: TGTGCCAGCAGCTTAGGTGGGACAGGGAAAATCTATGGCTACACCTTC. Translation: CASSLGGTGKIYGYTF.

The chain is built from TRBV5-1 and TRBJ2-7, with D perhaps TRBD2 (5 bases). CDR1 SGHRS and CDR2 YFSETQ come from the germline V gene. Trimming left V 4 bases short and J 3 bases short, with 17 bases between. The CDR3 runs to 15 residues. The CDR3 coding sequence is TGCGCCAGCAGCCCACGGGCGGGCCAGCTCTACGAGCAGTACTTC. It is translated as CASSPRAGQLYEQYF.

This clone has ten or more counts. This chain joins TRBV3-1 (or the pseudogene TRBV3-2) and TRBJ1-2; 9 bases agree with TRBD1. The V gene's germline CDR1 is LGHDT and CDR2 YNNKEL (reference sequence). CDR3 length equals 16 residues. V was pared by 1 base and J by 1 base, with 4 bases of the junction left unmatched. CDR3 nucleotides: TGTGCCAGCAGCCAAGGGGGGACAGGGCTTAACTATGGCTACACCTTC. Protein: CASSQGGTGLNYGYTF.

This clone was recorded once. The chain uses TRBV25-1 and TRBJ2-5; 9 bases map to TRBD2. The V and J ends lost 10 bases and 5 bases, in that order; junction bases with no gene match: 8. The CDR3 has 13 amino acids. Germline V CDR1 and CDR2: MGHDK, SYGVNS. In DNA, the CDR3 is TGTGCCACCTCGCGGCGGGAGGGGGAGACCCAGTACTTC. Protein product: CATSRREGETQYF.

The chain links TRBV28 to TRBJ1-1, with D tentatively TRBD1 (5 bases). Germline lookup yields CDR1 MDHEN and CDR2 SYDVKM. Trimming left V 6 bases short and J 13 bases short, with 30 bases between. The CDR3 covers 16 residues. The CDR3 region has the DNA TGTGCCAGCAGGCTATTAGGGGATATCGGGACTAAGAATGTTTTCTTT. This encodes CASRLLGDIGTKNVFF. The whole variable domain, filled in from reference TRBV28 and TRBJ1-1, reads DVKVTQSSRYLVKRTGEKVFLECVQDMDHENMFWYRQDPGLGLRLIYFSYDVKMKEKGDIPEGYSVSREKKERFSLILESASTNQTSMYLCASRLLGDIGTKNVFFGQGTRLTVV.

The rearrangement links TRBV6-2 or TRBV6-3 to TRBJ2-7; a weak D match, TRBD2 (6 bases). CDR1 is MNHEY, CDR2 SVGEGT, per germline. Trimming left V 2 bases short and J 3 bases short, with 11 bases between. This CDR3 is 14 amino acids long. This CDR3 is CASSYLARDYEQYF. The CDR3 DNA is TGTGCCAGCAGTTACCTCGCGCGGGACTACGAGCAGTACTTC.

This clone was counted a few times. The CDR3 nucleotides read TGTGCCAGTAGTATGGTCACAGGAGCCGGCAATCAGCCCCAGCATTTT. It is translated as CASSMVTGAGNQPQHF. The chain recombines TRBV19 with TRBJ1-5; possible D gene TRBD1, 5 bases. The V end lost 3 bases, the J end lost 2 bases, and 14 bases lay between the germline ends. This CDR3 contains 16 residues. CDR1 is LNHDA, CDR2 SQIVND, per germline (reference sequence).

The rearrangement joins TRBV7-6 to TRBJ2-2, with D possibly matching TRBD1 (5 bases). Germline CDR1 and CDR2: SGHVS and FNYEAQ. V lost 0 bases and J lost 4, with 9 bases in between. The CDR3 runs to 15 residues. The DNA for the CDR3 is TGTGCCAGCAGCTTAGCCAGGGATGGCACCGGGGAGCTGTTTTTT. Protein sequence: CASSLARDGTGELFF.

The chain recombines TRBV6-5 with TRBJ2-7; TRBD1 aligns across 11 bases. The CDR3 has 14 amino acids. CDR1 MNHEY and CDR2 SVGAGI come from the germline V gene. Unmatched junction bases numbered 3, after V lost 6 bases and J lost 2 bases. The CDR3 DNA reads as TGTGCCAGCAGGGACAGGGGGCTAACCTACGAGCAGTACTTC. This codes for CASRDRGLTYEQYF.

The chain carries TRBV14 and TRBJ1-5; D not resolved. Germline assignment: CDR1 SGHDN and CDR2 FVKESK. This CDR3 has 15 amino acids. V was trimmed by 0 bases and J by 6 bases, leaving 12 bases between them. The CDR3 DNA follows: TGTGCCAGCAGCCAAGAGAGGGTGACGGGTCAGCCCCAGCATTTT. Residues: CASSQERVTGQPQHF.

The gene calls are TRBV7-9 and TRBJ2-1; 9 nucleotides line up with TRBD2. Losses at the gene ends were 5 bases for V and 4 bases for J; bases not matched to a gene: 6. In germline, CDR1 is SEHNR, CDR2 FQNEAQ (reference sequence). This CDR3 is 15 amino acids long. CDR3 nucleotides: TGTGCCAGCAGCCCGCGGGGGGGCATATACAATGAGCAGTTCTTC. Translated: CASSPRGGIYNEQFF.

The chain recombines TRBV10-2 with TRBJ1-4, with 9 bases identical to TRBD1. CDR3 length equals 15 residues. Per germline, CDR1 WSHSY and CDR2 SAAADI. Unmatched junction bases numbered 7, after V lost 5 bases and J lost 6 bases. The CDR3: CASSPSGDRDEKLFF. The CDR3 DNA follows: TGCGCCAGCAGTCCGTCGGGGGACAGGGATGAAAAACTGTTTTTT.

The J gene is TRBJ2-3, the V gene TRBV5-1; 8 bases are shared with TRBD1. Germline assignment: CDR1 SGHRS and CDR2 YFSETQ. V shed 9 bases, J shed 2 bases, and the junction held 5 bases outside the gene matches. The CDR3 totals 13 residues. The CDR3 here is CATGQGFTDTQYF. The CDR3 region has the DNA TGCGCCACAGGACAGGGATTCACAGATACGCAGTATTTT.

This clone was picked up a small number of times. The chain has TRBV19 and TRBJ2-2; tentatively, D is TRBD1 (6 bases). This CDR3 spans 16 amino acids. Trimming stripped 6 bases from V and 3 bases from J, with 17 bases between. CDR1 and CDR2 from the germline V gene are LNHDA and SQIVND (reference sequence). CDR3 in DNA: TGTGCCAGTAGGGCAGCTCCCGGGACACACACCGGGGAGCTGTTTTTT. As protein: CASRAAPGTHTGELFF.

V and J are TRBV5-1 and TRBJ1-1; D ambiguous. There are 15 residues in the CDR3. The V end was cut by 0 bases, the J end by 5 bases, with 14 bases between. The germline gives CDR1 SGHRS, CDR2 YFSETQ. The chain's CDR3 is CASSLVLGSGTEAFF. CDR3 nucleotides: TGCGCCAGCAGCTTGGTCCTAGGGAGTGGAACTGAAGCTTTCTTT.